A selection of T cell receptor beta chains follows, all from one sample in a study of blood T cell repertoires in COVID-19. Using immunoSEQ multiplex PCR, the repertoire was profiled, and TCRdb retains in-frame clones only, with some absent. The sample carries roughly 20,000 clones, around 83% recorded once. The sequenced material came from peripheral blood. The source of these receptors is a human donor with active COVID-19. The donor label of this sample is uncertain. CDR3s leave out the opening cysteine and the closing phenylalanine or tryptophan.

V gene	CDR3 length	J gene	CDR3 protein
TRBV9	13	TRBJ2-2	ASSVDTIGASKLF
TRBV19	13	TRBJ2-3	ASSIGQLVTDTQY
TRBV2	11	TRBJ1-2	ASKGQVRVSYT
TRBV9	12	TRBJ2-5	ASSWGQAKETQY
TRBV6-6	13	TRBJ2-1	ATRWVGDSYNEQF
TRBV7-2	12	TRBJ1-5	ASSSTGINQPQH
TRBV12-5	18	TRBJ2-2	ASGLVGVVYSTGDTGELF
TRBV7-2	11	TRBJ2-5	ASSSRYKETQY
TRBV5-4	13	TRBJ2-5	ASSLSGAGGKTQY
TRBV9	13	TRBJ2-6	ASSVTSSGANVLT
TRBV10-1	14	TRBJ2-5	ASSGTSGGPQETQY
TRBV12-5	12	TRBJ2-3	ASGLGQGTDTQY
TRBV28	12	TRBJ1-1	ASTGQGSNTEAF
TRBV14	13	TRBJ2-7	ASSQVARGTYEQY
TRBV7-6	12	TRBJ2-3	ASSSRPGTDTQY
TRBV11-2	15	TRBJ2-3	ASSLRVVRGFTDTQY
TRBV7-2	12	TRBJ2-2	ASSLWGRAGELF
TRBV5-6	12	TRBJ2-1	ASSPDRPGDEQF
TRBV6-1	12	TRBJ1-2	ASSEASGVNGYT
TRBV19	12	TRBJ1-1	ASSRTGTYTEAF
TRBV12-2	13	TRBJ2-6	ASRLREVGANVLT
TRBV9	11	TRBJ2-3	ASSFSSTDTQY
TRBV28	11	TRBJ1-2	ATRPNSNYGYT
TRBV19	14	TRBJ2-1	ASSPSQRDRPNEQF
TRBV19	16	TRBJ2-5	ASSIGTSAGNLQETQY
TRBV10-3	12	TRBJ2-1	AISELGTHNEQF
TRBV28	15	TRBJ2-5	ASSLTGGADQSKTQY
TRBV29-1	11	TRBJ1-1	SVEDRVATEAF
TRBV3-1/TRBV3-2	14	TRBJ2-7	ASSQVPGQGVYEQY
TRBV10-3	11	TRBJ1-1	AISNRTGTEAF
TRBV3-1/TRBV3-2	13	TRBJ2-1	ASSQAAGGTNEQF
TRBV18	11	TRBJ2-4	ASSPGGEDIQY
TRBV19	11	TRBJ1-1	ASSPVGNTEAF
TRBV3-1/TRBV3-2	19	TRBJ1-2	ASSQEARVGDRGAHNYGYT
TRBV6-2/TRBV6-3	13	TRBJ1-3	ASSSPGDSGNTIY
TRBV10-3	12	TRBJ2-7	AISESSGSYEQY
TRBV7-9	15	TRBJ1-1	ASSLGRVLRGNTEAF